Listed here is a single TCR beta chain. What it binds is not known. This record belongs to a study of monozygotic twins with inflammatory bowel disease. The germline gives CDR1 MNHEY, CDR2 SMNVEV (reference sequence). The CDR3 has 16 residues. General observations from the study: The co-twins with IBD showed lower TCRbeta diversity (inverse Simpson) than their healthy siblings.

Eight cDNA synthesis reactions were run for every sample. Amplification of TCRalpha and TCRbeta cDNA involved two nested PCRs that ran for around 16 and 10 cycles. TCRdb reprocessed the 5' RACE reads, with one entry per CDR3 protein and no DNA. In total, the table holds 210,000 or so distinct CDR3 sequences. The origin of this receptor is a human donor with ulcerative colitis or Crohn's disease, or a healthy co-twin of an affected twin (not recorded which). The J gene is TRBJ2-3, the V gene TRBV27; the D gene TCRdb calls, TRBD2, cannot be checked with no DNA. Sequencing used blood. The CDR3 region is CASSPGTQISTDTQYF.